These 28 T cell receptor beta chains came from one sample sequenced in a study of cytomegalovirus exposure and HLA in healthy donors. It was with 60 Vbeta and 13 Jbeta primers that the PCR ran. Sequencing used immunoSEQ multiplex PCR; TCRdb keeps in-frame clones, though not all of them. The sample records 150,000 to 200,000 clones, 60% to 80% being singletons. Sequencing was performed on PBMCs. The source is a woman aged 40-49 years in good health and CMV-seropositive.

This clone was found once. J is TRBJ2-3 and V is TRBV5-1, with TRBD2 matching 10 bases. V trimming: 5 bases; J trimming: 1 base; junction bases outside the gene matches: 4. Germline-derived CDR1 and CDR2 are SGHRS and YFSETQ. The CDR3 is 15 residues long. The CDR3 DNA reads as TGCGCCAGCAGGTCTCTAGCGGGGGGCACAGATACGCAGTATTTT. Translated: CASRSLAGGTDTQYF.

The chain recombines TRBV19 with TRBJ1-5; D is possibly TRBD1 (5 bases). Between the trimmed V and J ends, which lost 0 bases and 9 bases, there was a span of 12 bases. Germline V gives CDR1 LNHDA, CDR2 SQIVND (reference sequence). The CDR3 covers 14 residues. The CDR3 region is CASSIDNRGTPQHF. For the CDR3, the DNA is TGTGCCAGTAGTATAGATAATAGGGGTACGCCCCAGCATTTT.

The chain combines TRBV6-6 with TRBJ2-7; perhaps TRBD1 as D (6 bases). V shed 5 bases and J shed 3 bases, with 14 bases lying between them. This CDR3 is built from 14 residues. Per germline, CDR1 MNHNY and CDR2 SVGAGI (reference sequence). This chain's CDR3 is CASSTQQGSYEQYF. CDR3 bases: TGTGCCAGCAGTACCCAACAGGGAAGCTACGAGCAGTACTTC.

This clone has only a few counts. In DNA form, the CDR3 reads TGTGCCAGCACCAAGACAGGGGATCAGCCCCAGCATTTT. Its translation is CASTKTGDQPQHF. The chain has TRBV7-8 and TRBJ1-5; 8 nucleotides match TRBD1. Germline trimming cut 7 bases from V and 5 bases from J; bases unmatched to any gene: 4. The CDR3 has 13 residues. Germline V lookup: CDR1 SGHVS, CDR2 FQNEAQ. Together with reference TRBV7-8 and TRBJ1-5, the CDR3 gives the full variable domain: GAGVSQSPRYKVAKRGQDVALRCDPISGHVSLFWYQQALGQGPEFLTYFQNEAQLDKSGLPSDRFFAERPEGSVSTLKIQRTQQEDSAVYLCASTKTGDQPQHFGDGTRLSIL.

V gene TRBV19 combines with J gene TRBJ2-7; TRBD1 is a possible D gene (6 bases). The germline V gene has CDR1 LNHDA and CDR2 SQIVND (reference sequence). V lost 5 bases and J lost 2, with 19 bases in between. The CDR3 is made up of 16 amino acids. CDR3: CASSAPSQTGTYEQYF. The CDR3, as DNA: TGTGCCAGTAGTGCACCCTCCCAAACAGGGACCTACGAGCAGTACTTC.

The rearrangement joins TRBV10-2 to TRBJ1-5, with D unclear. V dropped 2 bases and J dropped 0 bases, with 8 bases sitting between them. Per the germline V gene, CDR1 is WSHSY and CDR2 is SAAADI. This CDR3 has 15 residues. The CDR3 sequence is CASSEEGISNQPQHF. In DNA, the CDR3 is TGCGCCAGCAGTGAGGAGGGAATTAGCAATCAGCCCCAGCATTTT.

The chain is built from TRBV7-2 and TRBJ2-5; 9 bases align to TRBD2. The CDR3 is 16 amino acids. The V gene's germline CDR1 is SGHTA and CDR2 FQGNSA. V lost 4 bases and J lost 3; bases outside the gene matches: 9. CDR3 bases: TGTGCCAGCAGCTCCACAAGCAGCGGGAGGAAAGAGACCCAGTACTTC. Protein sequence: CASSSTSSGRKETQYF.

This clone has just a few counts. V is TRBV6-1 and J is TRBJ1-5, with D unclear. V was cut by 6 bases and J by 2 bases, with 11 bases left in between. In germline, CDR1 is MNHNS, CDR2 SASEGT. The CDR3 covers 14 residues. CDR3 nucleotide sequence: TGTGCCAGCAGCGTCAACGGGGGCAATCAGCCCCAGCATTTT. It translates to CASSVNGGNQPQHF.

The chain couples TRBV18 to TRBJ2-1; possibly TRBD2 for D (5 bases). The CDR3 extends over 15 amino acids. Looked up from germline, CDR1 is KGHSH and CDR2 is LQKENI. V was shortened by 2 bases and J by 2 bases, with 10 bases between the two germline ends. The CDR3 DNA follows: TGTGCCAGCTCACCAGTCACGGGAACCTACAATGAGCAGTTCTTC. Encoded protein: CASSPVTGTYNEQFF.

The chain recombines TRBV4-3 with TRBJ1-4; D unclear. The CDR3 sequence is 12 residues long. Germline CDR1 LGHNA, CDR2 YSLEER. Trimming removed 6 bases at V and 4 bases at J, with 6 bases between. CDR3 nucleotide sequence: TGCGCCAGCAGTCGGAGTAATGAAAAACTGTTTTTT. Translated: CASSRSNEKLFF.

This chain uses TRBV7-9 with TRBJ2-7; 8 bases are shared with TRBD2. CDR1 is SEHNR and CDR2 is FQNEAQ in the germline V gene (reference sequence). The V and J ends lost 4 bases and 0 bases, in that order; junction bases with no gene match: 2. The CDR3 covers 14 residues. The CDR3 loop is CASSSSGLSYEQYF. The CDR3, as DNA: TGTGCCAGCAGCTCTAGCGGGCTCTCCTACGAGCAGTACTTC.

This chain links TRBV19 with TRBJ2-1, with TRBD1 matching over 7 bases. The CDR3 has 15 residues. CDR1 LNHDA and CDR2 SQIVND come from the germline V gene (reference sequence). The V segment lost 9 bases and the J segment 0 bases; nucleotides outside the gene matches: 8. The CDR3 DNA sequence: TGTGCCAGCTTGCGACAGGGAGACTCCTACAATGAGCAGTTCTTC. This codes for CASLRQGDSYNEQFF.

The chain couples TRBV19 to TRBJ1-1; possible D gene TRBD1, 5 bases. Germline loops: CDR1 LNHDA, CDR2 SQIVND (reference sequence). V lost 7 bases to trimming and J lost 1 base, with 13 bases between them. The CDR3 has 14 residues. This chain's CDR3 is CASTVRRENTEAFF. In DNA, the CDR3 is TGTGCCAGTACCGTTCGCAGGGAGAACACTGAAGCTTTCTTT.

With regard to this clone: The junction shows a germline mismatch at one end, possibly a read error. Other DNA sequences in the same sample also yield this CDR3. This chain joins TRBV7-7 and TRBJ2-3; possibly TRBD1 for D (6 bases). The germline CDR1 and CDR2 sequences are SSHAT and FNYEAQ (reference sequence). This CDR3 has 14 residues. CDR3 amino acids: CASSLTGSTDTQYF. Here the CDR3 DNA reads TGTGCTAGCAGCCTGACAGGCAGCACAGATACGCAGTATTTT.

The chain employs TRBV7-9 and TRBJ2-3; unclear D gene. V lost 6 bases and J 6 bases, leaving 10 bases between the germline ends. Germline V gives CDR1 SEHNR, CDR2 FQNEAQ (reference sequence). The CDR3 has 12 residues. The CDR3 is CASRSDKDTQYF. The DNA for the CDR3 is TGTGCCAGCAGATCCGACAAGGATACGCAGTATTTT.

This chain connects TRBV23-1 to TRBJ2-3; 8 bases agree with TRBD2. TRBV23-1 qualifies as an ORF whose function is uncertain. The length of the CDR3 is 17 residues. Unmatched junction bases numbered 6, after V lost 1 base and J lost 0 bases. In DNA form, the CDR3 reads TGCGCCAGCAGTCAATGCCTAGCGGGCTGGAGCACAGATACGCAGTATTTT. Translation: CASSQCLAGWSTDTQYF.

The chain links TRBV2 to TRBJ2-2; tentative D call: TRBD2 (6 bases). Trimming took 6 bases from V and 4 from J, leaving 15 bases between them. Germline CDR1 reads SNHLY; CDR2 reads FYNNEI. The CDR3 covers 15 residues. The CDR3: CASSASGSGTGELFF. In nucleotides, the CDR3 is TGTGCCAGCAGCGCCAGCGGTAGCGGCACCGGGGAGCTGTTTTTT.

This clone was counted only a few times. The chain combines TRBV28 with TRBJ2-1, with 16 bases aligning to TRBD2. The germline V gene has CDR1 MDHEN and CDR2 SYDVKM. The CDR3 is made up of 19 amino acids. Trimming removed 6 bases from V and 4 bases from J; junction bases left unmatched: 12. The CDR3 nucleotides are TGTGCCAGCAGAGCATCGGGGACTAGCGGGAGGGGGGCTTACAATGAGCAGTTCTTC. Its protein is CASRASGTSGRGAYNEQFF.

V usage is TRBV28 and J usage is TRBJ1-2, with D possibly TRBD1 on 5 matching bases. Germline assignment: CDR1 MDHEN and CDR2 SYDVKM. The CDR3 is 15 residues long. V was cut by 7 bases and J by 5 bases, with 20 bases left in between. The CDR3 loop reads CASIPLFGGRYGYTF. DNA for the CDR3: TGTGCCAGCATTCCCCTTTTCGGGGGTAGGTATGGCTACACCTTC.

This clone has a single count. CDR3 nucleotide sequence: TGTGCCAGTATTGGGACAGGGAAGGATGAAAAACTGTTTTTT. Its translation: CASIGTGKDEKLFF. The V and J genes are TRBV19 and TRBJ1-4, with 9 bases lining up with TRBD1. V lost 7 bases to trimming and J lost 6 bases; unmatched junction nucleotides: 6. Germline V gene sequence: CDR1 LNHDA, CDR2 SQIVND (reference sequence). This CDR3 spans 14 amino acids.

This clone has more than one count but fewer than ten. In DNA form, the CDR3 reads TGTGCCAGCAGCCCCAGCAGCGGGAGTATGAATGAGCAGTTCTTC. It codes for CASSPSSGSMNEQFF. This rearrangement joins TRBV7-3 to TRBJ2-1, with 8 positions matching TRBD2. The V gene's germline CDR1 is SGHTA and CDR2 FQGTGA. Unmatched junction bases numbered 10, after V lost 5 bases and J lost 7 bases. The CDR3 is 15 amino acids.

For the CDR3, the DNA is TGCGCCAGCAGCGGAGGACTAGCGGGAGGGACTATTTACAATGAGCAGTTCTTC. Its translation: CASSGGLAGGTIYNEQFF. The genes are TRBV5-1 and TRBJ2-1; 15 positions match TRBD2. V trimming: 4 bases; J trimming: 4 bases; junction bases outside the gene matches: 9. Germline lookup yields CDR1 SGHRS and CDR2 YFSETQ. The CDR3 runs 18 residues.

CDR3 amino acids: CASSQDHRGADTQYF. The CDR3 DNA reads TGTGCCAGCAGCCAAGATCACCGGGGTGCAGATACGCAGTATTTT. The chain employs TRBV4-2 and TRBJ2-3, with D possibly TRBD2 on 5 matching bases. Germline CDR1 reads LGHNA; CDR2 reads YNFKEQ. This CDR3 has 15 amino acids. Trimming stripped 0 bases from V and 4 bases from J, with 11 bases between.

This chain uses TRBV2 with TRBJ2-7; D is ambiguous. Trimming left V 7 bases short and J 12 bases short, with 16 bases between. The germline V gene encodes CDR1 SNHLY and CDR2 FYNNEI. The CDR3 extends over 11 amino acids. The CDR3 loop reads CASKEVSNTYF. DNA of the CDR3: TGTGCCAGCAAAGAGGTTAGCAATACGTACTTC. Looking up the rest from reference TRBV2 and TRBJ2-7 gives the full variable domain: EPEVTQTPSHQVTQMGQEVILRCVPISNHLYFYWYRQILGQKVEFLVSFYNNEISEKSEIFDDQFSVERPDGSNFTLKIRSTKLEDSAMYFCASKEVSNTYFGPGTRLTVT.

V and J are TRBV5-4 and TRBJ2-3; maybe TRBD2 (7 bases). The V end was cut by 7 bases, the J end by 4 bases, with 16 bases between. CDR3 length equals 14 residues. Looked up from germline, CDR1 is SGHNT and CDR2 is YYREEE (reference sequence). The CDR3 loop reads CASGGAEGADTQYF. DNA of the CDR3: TGTGCCAGCGGGGGGGCGGAGGGGGCAGATACGCAGTATTTT.

V usage is TRBV5-8 and J usage is TRBJ1-5; D might be TRBD1 (6 bases). CDR3 size: 14 residues. Looked up from germline, CDR1 is SGHTS and CDR2 is YDEGEE. Trimming cost V 5 bases and J 4 bases, with 13 bases left between them. CDR3 sequence reads: CASRPKTGNQPQHF. The CDR3, as DNA: TGTGCCAGCAGGCCAAAAACAGGGAATCAGCCCCAGCATTTT.

This chain joins TRBV6-5 and TRBJ1-2; 8 bases are shared with TRBD1. V gave up 0 bases and J gave up 7 bases; unmatched junction bases: 4. The CDR3 extends over 14 amino acids. Germline CDR1 reads MNHEY; CDR2 reads SVGAGI. CDR3 in DNA: TGTGCCAGCAGTTACTCGTGGGGGACAGGTGGCTACACCTTC. This codes for CASSYSWGTGGYTF.

The CDR3 coding sequence is TGTGCCAGCAGCTACTTAGACAGGGGGCCTGAAGCTTTCTTT. Amino acid sequence: CASSYLDRGPEAFF. The rearrangement links TRBV11-2 to TRBJ1-1, with TRBD1 matching 10 bases. Germline values: CDR1 SGHAT, CDR2 FQNNGV. V lost 4 bases and J lost 6; bases outside the gene matches: 5. The CDR3 is 14 residues long. The full variable domain, its missing parts supplied by reference TRBV11-2 and TRBJ1-1, is EAGVAQSPRYKIIEKRQSVAFWCNPISGHATLYWYQQILGQGPKLLIQFQNNGVVDDSQLPKDRFSAERLKGVDSTLKIQPAKLEDSAVYLCASSYLDRGPEAFFGQGTRLTVV.